This T cell receptor (beta chain) appears in the sequencing data of a study of blood T cell repertoires in COVID-19. Study context: PBMCs, B-cell-depleted T cells, or T cells provided the cDNA or gDNA that made up the material.

TCRdb keeps only in-frame clones here, not all; method: immunoSEQ multiplex PCR. The table lists some 260,000 clones, 75% to 90% of them singletons, with under 9.5% in the top ten. Individuals drawn from approximately 22 US areas were roughly 18 to 95 years old. Categorization into cohorts depended on clinical history that participants reported. Donors in Cohort 3 who had recovered were those with two negative PCRs, healthcare professional clearance, or resolution of their symptoms. Germline CDR1 SGHRS, CDR2 YFSETQ. V lost 4 bases and J lost 5, with 8 bases in between. This CDR3 comprises 12 residues.

The chain is built from TRBV5-1 and TRBJ2-3; no reliable D call. The sample comprised PBMCs or T cells enriched from blood (not recorded which). The receptor's source is a man aged 40-49 years who had recovered from COVID-19. CDR3 in amino acids: CASSELGDTQYF. The CDR3 DNA follows: TGCGCCAGCAGCGAACTCGGAGATACGCAGTATTTT.